This T cell receptor (beta chain) was found in a study of cytomegalovirus exposure and HLA in healthy donors. Study-wide points: Immune exposure information available was restricted to CMV serostatus. Later, TCR association rates were found to vary by HLA locus, highest for DRB1 and lowest for HLA-C. In the analysis, some V segments, TRBV6-2 and TRBV6-3 included, were excluded as indistinguishable.

Healthy people donating bone marrow made up the donors. PCR used 60 Vbeta primers and 13 Jbeta primers. Method: immunoSEQ multiplex PCR; TCRdb's copy keeps in-frame clones and lacks some. The listing records more than 40,000 clones. The CDR3 runs 15 residues. V lost 1 base and J 4 bases, leaving 11 bases between the germline ends. Germline V gene data show CDR1 as MGHRA and CDR2 as YSYEKL. Comment on this clone: Its antigen is not known.

This clonotype was obtained from a man aged 40-50 years in good health and CMV-seropositive. This chain links TRBV4-1 with TRBJ1-3, with D possibly being TRBD1 (5 bases). The sequencing input was PBMCs. Here the CDR3 DNA reads TGCGCCAGCAGCCAAGGGGGGGAATTCGGAAACACCATATATTTT. Its translation: CASSQGGEFGNTIYF.